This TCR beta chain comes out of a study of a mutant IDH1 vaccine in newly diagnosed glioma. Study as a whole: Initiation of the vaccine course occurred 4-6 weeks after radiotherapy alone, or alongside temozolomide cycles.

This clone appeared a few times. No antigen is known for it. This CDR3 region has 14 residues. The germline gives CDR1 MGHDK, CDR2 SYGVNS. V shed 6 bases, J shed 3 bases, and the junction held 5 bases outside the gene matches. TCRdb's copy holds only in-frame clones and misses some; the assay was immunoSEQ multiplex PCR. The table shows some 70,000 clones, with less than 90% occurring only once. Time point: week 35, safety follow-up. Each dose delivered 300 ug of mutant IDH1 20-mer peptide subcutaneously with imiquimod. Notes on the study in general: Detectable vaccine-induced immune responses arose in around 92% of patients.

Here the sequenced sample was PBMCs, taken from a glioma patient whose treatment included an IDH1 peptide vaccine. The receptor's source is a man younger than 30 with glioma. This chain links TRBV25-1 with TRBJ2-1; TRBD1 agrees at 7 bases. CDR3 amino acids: CASRGQTVYNEQFF. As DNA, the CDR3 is TGTGCCAGCAGGGGACAGACAGTCTACAATGAGCAGTTCTTC.